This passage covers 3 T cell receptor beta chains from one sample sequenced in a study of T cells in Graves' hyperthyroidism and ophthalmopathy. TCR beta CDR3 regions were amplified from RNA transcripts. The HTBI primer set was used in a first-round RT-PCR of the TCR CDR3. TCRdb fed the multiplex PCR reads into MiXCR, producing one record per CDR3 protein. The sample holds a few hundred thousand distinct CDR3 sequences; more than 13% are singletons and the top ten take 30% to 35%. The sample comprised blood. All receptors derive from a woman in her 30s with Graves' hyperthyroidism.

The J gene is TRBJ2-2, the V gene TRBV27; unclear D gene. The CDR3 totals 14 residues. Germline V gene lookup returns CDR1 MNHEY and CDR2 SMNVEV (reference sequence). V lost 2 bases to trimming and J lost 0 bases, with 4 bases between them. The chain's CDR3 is CASSLGTNTGELFF. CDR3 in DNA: TGTGCCAGCAGTTTAGGGACGAACACCGGGGAGCTGTTTTTT.

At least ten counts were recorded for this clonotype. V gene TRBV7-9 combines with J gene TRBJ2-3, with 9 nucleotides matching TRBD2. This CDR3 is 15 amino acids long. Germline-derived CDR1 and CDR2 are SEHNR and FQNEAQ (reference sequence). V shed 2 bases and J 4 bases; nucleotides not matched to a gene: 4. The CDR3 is CASSLLAGVSDTQYF. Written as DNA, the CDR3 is TGTGCCAGCAGCTTATTAGCGGGAGTGTCAGATACGCAGTATTTT.

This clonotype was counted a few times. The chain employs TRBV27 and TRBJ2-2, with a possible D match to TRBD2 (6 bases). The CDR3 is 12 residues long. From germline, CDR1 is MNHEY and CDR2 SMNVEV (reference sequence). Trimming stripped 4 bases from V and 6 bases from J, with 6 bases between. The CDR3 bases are TGTGCCAGCAGTTGGAGGGCCGGGGAGCTGTTTTTT. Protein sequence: CASSWRAGELFF.